The rows below give T cell receptor beta chains drawn from one sample of a study of cytomegalovirus exposure and HLA in healthy donors. The assay was immunoSEQ multiplex PCR, and TCRdb's table has in-frame clones only and misses some. This sample has about 180,000 clones, with 70% to 75% found just once. Sequencing was carried out using PBMCs. These receptors were obtained from a male donor in good health and CMV-seronegative. Each CDR3 is given with its conserved first and last residue. The order of the fields is clone size, V gene, J gene, D gene, CDR3 DNA, CDR3 protein. The D gene is left open where the match is weak. Size values are once, few and many counts, or a class for expanded clones, and some rows have none.

clone size: .; V gene: TRBV6-5; J gene: TRBJ1-6; D gene: .; CDR3 DNA: TGTGCCAGCAGTTACGATACTCCTGGTCGAGATTCACCCCTCCACTTT; CDR3 protein: CASSYDTPGRDSPLHF
clone size: .; V gene: TRBV7-8; J gene: TRBJ2-7; D gene: .; CDR3 DNA: TGTGCCAGCAGCTTAGCCCCGCCAGGGGTGGAGCAGTACTTC; CDR3 protein: CASSLAPPGVEQYF
clone size: .; V gene: TRBV28; J gene: TRBJ1-3; D gene: TRBD1; CDR3 DNA: TGTGCCAGCAGTTTCGGGGACAGGGGGCCCTCTGGAAACACCATATATTTT; CDR3 protein: CASSFGDRGPSGNTIYF
clone size: .; V gene: TRBV6-6; J gene: TRBJ2-7; D gene: TRBD1; CDR3 DNA: TGTGCCAGCGGTCCACAGGGGATTAGCTACGAGCAGTACTTC; CDR3 protein: CASGPQGISYEQYF
clone size: few; V gene: TRBV19; J gene: TRBJ2-7; D gene: TRBD2; CDR3 DNA: TGTGCCAGTAGTGGACTAGCGGGTCCCCCCTACGAGCAGTACTTC; CDR3 protein: CASSGLAGPPYEQYF
clone size: .; V gene: TRBV28; J gene: TRBJ2-7; D gene: TRBD2; CDR3 DNA: TGTGCCAGCGGACTAGCGGGAGGGGACGAGCAGTACTTC; CDR3 protein: CASGLAGGDEQYF
clone size: .; V gene: TRBV15; J gene: TRBJ1-5; D gene: .; CDR3 DNA: TGTGCCACCTCTATCTCCAGGGCGTGGAATCAGCCCCAGCATTTT; CDR3 protein: CATSISRAWNQPQHF
clone size: .; V gene: TRBV5-4; J gene: TRBJ2-1; D gene: .; CDR3 DNA: TGTGCCAGCAGCTTGGGAGCGAGTGGGTACAATGAGCAGTTCTTC; CDR3 protein: CASSLGASGYNEQFF
clone size: once; V gene: TRBV9; J gene: TRBJ1-1; D gene: .; CDR3 DNA: TGTGCCAGCAGCCCACAGGCAGGGGCTTTGAACACTGAAGCTTTCTTT; CDR3 protein: CASSPQAGALNTEAFF
clone size: .; V gene: TRBV29-1; J gene: TRBJ2-7; D gene: .; CDR3 DNA: TGCAGCGCCGGGACTGGCTCCTACGAGCAGTACTTC; CDR3 protein: CSAGTGSYEQYF
clone size: .; V gene: TRBV6-1; J gene: TRBJ2-7; D gene: TRBD1; CDR3 DNA: TGTGCCAGCAGTGGTCCGGGACAGGGGGCTGGCGAGCAGTACTTC; CDR3 protein: CASSGPGQGAGEQYF
clone size: .; V gene: TRBV12-5; J gene: TRBJ1-3; D gene: TRBD1; CDR3 DNA: TGTGCTAGTGGGACAGGGGTGGGAAACACCATATATTTT; CDR3 protein: CASGTGVGNTIYF
clone size: .; V gene: TRBV5-6; J gene: TRBJ2-5; D gene: .; CDR3 DNA: TGTGCCAGCAGCTCAGACAGTCTAGGGGAGACCCAGTACTTC; CDR3 protein: CASSSDSLGETQYF
clone size: few; V gene: TRBV5-1; J gene: TRBJ2-2; D gene: .; CDR3 DNA: TGCGCCACCCAAAAACAACCGACTGCTGGGGAGCTGTTTTTT; CDR3 protein: CATQKQPTAGELFF
clone size: .; V gene: TRBV30; J gene: TRBJ1-5; D gene: TRBD1; CDR3 DNA: TGTGCCTGGAGTGTGACAGGGGATCAGCCCCAGCATTTT; CDR3 protein: CAWSVTGDQPQHF
clone size: .; V gene: TRBV6-5; J gene: TRBJ1-5; D gene: .; CDR3 DNA: TGTGCCAGCAGTTGGTCAGGGGGCAATCAGCCCCAGCATTTT; CDR3 protein: CASSWSGGNQPQHF
clone size: once; V gene: TRBV13; J gene: TRBJ1-5; D gene: TRBD1; CDR3 DNA: TGTGCCAGCACCTGGGGCAGGGGGAGGCAGCCCCAGCATTTT; CDR3 protein: CASTWGRGRQPQHF
clone size: .; V gene: TRBV6-1; J gene: TRBJ2-7; D gene: .; CDR3 DNA: TGTGCCAGCAGTGCAGGCAGGTCCTCCTACGAGCAGTACTTC; CDR3 protein: CASSAGRSSYEQYF
clone size: .; V gene: TRBV4-1; J gene: TRBJ2-6; D gene: TRBD2; CDR3 DNA: TGCGCCAGCAGCCGGGGTGGGGCTAGCGGACTGGAAGCTGGGGCCAACGTCCTGACTTTC; CDR3 protein: CASSRGGASGLEAGANVLTF
clone size: once; V gene: TRBV25-1; J gene: TRBJ2-5; D gene: .; CDR3 DNA: TGTGCCAGCAGTGATCCCGACACACAAGAGACCCAGTACTTC; CDR3 protein: CASSDPDTQETQYF